These T cell receptor beta chains were read from a single sample in a study of T-cell reconstitution after alpha-beta-depleted transplantation in children. From the PCR reads, TCRdb called clonotypes with MiXCR, one entry per CDR3 protein. The sample consists of about 120,000 distinct CDR3 sequences, 10% of them appearing once. This specimen was PBMCs, taken before TCRalphabeta/CD19-depleted stem cell transplant. The receptors were gathered from a boy aged 2 to 10 with acute lymphoblastic leukemia, due to receive a stem cell transplant. The CDR3 runs from the conserved cysteine through the conserved F or W. Fields, in order: V gene, clone size, J gene, D gene, CDR3 DNA, CDR3 protein. D genes are given only for firm matches. Only part of the rows carry a size: once, few, many, or a class if the clone is expanded.

V gene: TRBV20-1
clone size: few
J gene: TRBJ2-5
D gene: -
CDR3 DNA: TGCAGTGCTAGTCAGGGACAAGAGACCCAGTACTTC
CDR3 protein: CSASQGQETQYF

V gene: TRBV5-1
clone size: -
J gene: TRBJ2-2
D gene: -
CDR3 DNA: TGCGCCAGCAGCTTGCGGTCCCCGTACACCGGGGAGCTGTTTTTT
CDR3 protein: CASSLRSPYTGELFF

V gene: TRBV6-6
clone size: few
J gene: TRBJ2-2
D gene: -
CDR3 DNA: TGTGCCAGCAGCGCCAAAAACACCGGGGAGCTGTTTTTT
CDR3 protein: CASSAKNTGELFF

V gene: TRBV28
clone size: few
J gene: TRBJ1-1
D gene: TRBD1
CDR3 DNA: TGTGCCAGCAGGTACACCAGGGGGCGCGGAACTGAAGCTTTCTTT
CDR3 protein: CASRYTRGRGTEAFF

V gene: TRBV2
clone size: -
J gene: TRBJ2-7
D gene: TRBD2
CDR3 DNA: TGTGCCAGCAGCAGACTAGCGGGACCCCTGGTGGAGCAGTACTTC
CDR3 protein: CASSRLAGPLVEQYF

V gene: TRBV6-4
clone size: many
J gene: TRBJ2-1
D gene: -
CDR3 DNA: TGTGCCAGCAGTACCGGGCCGAACAATGAGCAGTTCTTC
CDR3 protein: CASSTGPNNEQFF

V gene: TRBV7-8
clone size: -
J gene: TRBJ2-3
D gene: TRBD2
CDR3 DNA: TGTGCCAGCAACCCAGCGGGAGTGGGGGCAGATACGCAGTATTTT
CDR3 protein: CASNPAGVGADTQYF

V gene: TRBV25-1
clone size: many
J gene: TRBJ1-3
D gene: -
CDR3 DNA: TGTGCCAGCAGCGAACCCGGCGGCAGAGGTAGAGACACCATATATTTT
CDR3 protein: CASSEPGGRGRDTIYF

V gene: TRBV10-2
clone size: few
J gene: TRBJ2-2
D gene: TRBD2
CDR3 DNA: TGCGCCAGCAGTGAGAGGAGTGGGCTAGCGGGAGTTAGGACCGGGGAGCTGTTTTTT
CDR3 protein: CASSERSGLAGVRTGELFF

V gene: TRBV18
clone size: few
J gene: TRBJ2-3
D gene: TRBD2
CDR3 DNA: TGTGCCAGCTCACCATCGACTAGCGGGAGTGGGGATACGCAGTATTTT
CDR3 protein: CASSPSTSGSGDTQYF